This T cell receptor (beta chain) was identified in a study of CD8 T cells in Susac syndrome. The RNA, roughly 0.5 to 1 ug, was put through reverse transcription using random hexamers. Via MiXCR, TCRdb re-called the immunoSEQ multiplex PCR reads, giving one row per CDR3 protein. The sample records tens of thousands of distinct CDR3 sequences, approximately 95% being singletons. This CDR3 region has 13 residues. Germline V lookup: CDR1 DFQATT, CDR2 SNEGSKA (reference sequence). V shed 6 bases and J shed 0 bases, with 12 bases lying between them. This clonotype appeared a single time. This clonotype originated in a human donor with Susac syndrome. The material sequenced was CD8+ T cells from PBMCs. The genes are TRBV20-1 and TRBJ2-7; possible D gene TRBD2, 5 bases. The CDR3 sequence: CSAKSTSSYEQYF. CDR3 DNA sequence: TGCAGTGCAAAAAGCACTAGCTCCTACGAGCAGTACTTC.